Listed below are T cell receptor beta chains from one sample, sequenced in a study of blood T cells in healthy people across ages. TCRdb fed the 5' RACE reads into MiXCR, producing one record per CDR3 protein. Of 2 million or so distinct CDR3 sequences listed, about 50% are singletons. Sequencing was done on a sample of blood. Receptors originate from a woman aged 40 to 49 in good health. Both conserved end residues are part of each CDR3. The D gene is left open where the match is weak. Only part of the rows carry a size: once, few, many, or a class if the clone is expanded.

v_gene	d_gene	j_gene	abundance	CDR3nt	CDR3aa
TRBV2	-	TRBJ2-5	once	TGTGCCAGCAGTGAAAAGCGGGTGGGGTCCCGAGTGAAGACCCAGTACTTC	CASSEKRVGSRVKTQYF
TRBV29-1	-	TRBJ1-1	-	TGCAGCGTACGAGAAACAGGGACGGGGAACACTGAAGCTTTCTTT	CSVRETGTGNTEAFF
TRBV20-1	TRBD1	TRBJ1-2	few	TGCAGTGCTAGGACAGGGGGTACTTCTTATGGCTACACCTTC	CSARTGGTSYGYTF
TRBV7-2	TRBD2	TRBJ2-3	-	TGTGCCAGCAGCTTAGCGACGGTTAGCGGGCCCAGCAGGAACACGCAGTATTTT	CASSLATVSGPSRNTQYF
TRBV25-1	-	TRBJ2-2	once	TGTGCCAGCAGTGATACAGGCACCGGGGAGCTGTTTTTT	CASSDTGTGELFF
TRBV5-1	-	TRBJ2-3	few	TGCGCCAGCAGCGCCAACTTTGCCCATTCTCTGTCGGGCACAGATACGCAGTATTTT	CASSANFAHSLSGTDTQYF
TRBV20-1	-	TRBJ2-1	-	TGCAGTGCTAGAGATACGTGGGGGGGCCAGAATGAGCAGTTCTTC	CSARDTWGGQNEQFF
TRBV3-1	-	TRBJ2-1	-	TGTGCCAGCGGCAGGGGGAGTCTGGCGCGGGGATACAATGAGCAGTTCTTC	CASGRGSLARGYNEQFF
TRBV7-2	-	TRBJ2-3	few	TGTGCCAGCAGCTATGTGGGCCCAGATACGCAGTATTTT	CASSYVGPDTQYF
TRBV20-1	TRBD1	TRBJ1-2	-	TGCAGTGCCGCGCCAGACAGGGGATTTGGCTACACCTTC	CSAAPDRGFGYTF
TRBV7-2	-	TRBJ2-7	few	TGTGCCAGCAGCTCAGACACCCGACCCTACGAGCAGTACTTC	CASSSDTRPYEQYF
TRBV29-1	TRBD1	TRBJ2-5	few	TGCAGCGTTGAAGTGCAGGGGGCCTGGGAGACCCAGTACTTC	CSVEVQGAWETQYF
TRBV6-5	-	TRBJ1-2	-	TGTGCCAGCAGTTTAGACAGGAGATATGGCTACACCTTC	CASSLDRRYGYTF
TRBV25-1	-	TRBJ2-1	-	TGTGCCACGGTCGTGGGTTCCTACAATGAGCAGTTCTTC	CATVVGSYNEQFF
TRBV20-1	TRBD2	TRBJ2-4	-	TGCAGTGCTAGCGAGACTAGCGGGGGGGAGGTAGCCAAAAACATTCAGTACTTC	CSASETSGGEVAKNIQYF
TRBV18	-	TRBJ2-6	-	TGTGCCAGCTCACCACGTGAGGGGTTTGGGGCCAACGTCCTGACTTTC	CASSPREGFGANVLTF
TRBV10-3	TRBD2	TRBJ2-5	few	TGTGCCATCAGTGACGCGGGACTAGCGGCCTCTGAGCAGTACTTC	CAISDAGLAASEQYF
TRBV4-3	TRBD1	TRBJ1-2	few	TGCGCCAGCAGCCAGGCCTACAGGGGCCTCACCTATGGCTACACCTTC	CASSQAYRGLTYGYTF
TRBV29-1	-	TRBJ2-7	-	TGCAGCGTTGAAGGCGACTTCACCTACGAGCAGTACTTC	CSVEGDFTYEQYF
TRBV7-8	-	TRBJ2-3	-	TGTGCCAGCAGCTTAATGGGGCCACCAGATACGCAGTATTTT	CASSLMGPPDTQYF
TRBV27	TRBD1	TRBJ2-5	-	TGTGCCAGCAGCCCACTCCCAGGGGGTCAAGAGACCCAGTACTTC	CASSPLPGGQETQYF
TRBV3-1	-	TRBJ2-1	few	TGTGCCAGCAGCCACCTAAATCCGGAACAAGGGCAGTTCTTC	CASSHLNPEQGQFF
TRBV6-1	TRBD1	TRBJ1-6	-	TGTGCCAGCACCCACACCGGGACAGGGACAAGGAATTCACCCCCCCACTTT	CASTHTGTGTRNSPPHF
TRBV5-1	-	TRBJ2-5	-	TGCGCCAGCAGTCATAGGGTCGGTCAAGAGACCCAGTACTTC	CASSHRVGQETQYF
TRBV28	TRBD1	TRBJ1-1	once	TGTGCCAGCAGTACCCAACAGGGGGCTATCCAGATGAACACTGAAGCTTTCTTT	CASSTQQGAIQMNTEAFF
TRBV5-1	-	TRBJ2-5	many	TGCGCCAGCAGCTTGGGGGCTAGCGAGGACCAAGAGACCCAGTACTTC	CASSLGASEDQETQYF
TRBV5-1	TRBD2	TRBJ2-4	-	TGCGCCAGCAGCTTGACAGCGGGGGGGTCCTCAGCCAAAAACATTCAGTACTTC	CASSLTAGGSSAKNIQYF
TRBV2	TRBD1	TRBJ2-7	-	TGTGCCAGTGGAGAGACAGGGGCCTCCTACGAGCAGTACTTC	CASGETGASYEQYF
TRBV11-2	TRBD2	TRBJ2-3	-	TGTGCCAGCAGCTTAGCGGTACTAGCGGGGGTTGTAAATACGCAGTATTTT	CASSLAVLAGVVNTQYF
TRBV7-9	-	TRBJ1-6	-	TGTGCCAGCAGCTTAGGCGGGATAGGAAATTCACCCCTCCACTTT	CASSLGGIGNSPLHF
TRBV4-3	-	TRBJ2-3	once	TGCGCCAGCAACCAAGGGTCCGGGGTCGGGGTGCAGTATTTT	CASNQGSGVGVQYF
TRBV6-1	-	TRBJ2-3	-	TGTGCCAGCAGTATGAACGTGATCGCAGGCGCCCTTACCACAGATACGCAGTATTTT	CASSMNVIAGALTTDTQYF
TRBV5-1	-	TRBJ2-3	-	TGCGCCAGCAGCTTGGAACCGACAGCAAGTGGGACAGATACGCAGTATTTT	CASSLEPTASGTDTQYF
TRBV27	-	TRBJ2-7	-	TGTGCCAGCAGTGCGACAGGCCCCCTGTACGAGCAGTACTTC	CASSATGPLYEQYF
TRBV15	-	TRBJ2-3	-	TGTGCCACTCGAAGCAGGGAGGAATCAGATACGCAGTATTTT	CATRSREESDTQYF
TRBV11-2	-	TRBJ1-1	-	TGTGCCAGCAGCCCCCTCGAGGGGAGGTCTGAAGCTTTCTTT	CASSPLEGRSEAFF
TRBV20-1	TRBD2	TRBJ2-3	-	TGCAGTGCTAGAGAACAGCGGGGAATCTCAGATACGCAGTATTTT	CSAREQRGISDTQYF
TRBV27	TRBD1	TRBJ2-3	-	TGTGCCAGCAGTAACAACAGGGGGCTAACAGATACGCAGTATTTT	CASSNNRGLTDTQYF
TRBV29-1	TRBD1	TRBJ1-2	-	TGCAGCGTTAACGCAGGGGGCGGCTACACCTTC	CSVNAGGGYTF
TRBV7-9	-	TRBJ2-5	-	TGTGCCAGCAGCCCCAGGATCCTGGAAGAGACCCAGTACTTC	CASSPRILEETQYF
TRBV2	-	TRBJ1-5	-	TGTGCCAGCAGTGAAGCGCTTCTGGCGTTCGATAGCAATCAGCCCCAGCATTTT	CASSEALLAFDSNQPQHF
TRBV2	-	TRBJ2-1	-	TGTGCCAGCAGTGAAACCCGGGGGGCCTCCTACAATGAGCAGTTCTTC	CASSETRGASYNEQFF
TRBV18	-	TRBJ2-5	-	TGTGCCAGCTCACTGACAGAGAAAGAGACCCAGTACTTC	CASSLTEKETQYF
TRBV12-3/TRBV12-4	TRBD2	TRBJ2-5	few	TGTGCCAGCAGCTACATTTCGGGGGGGGGTGAGACCCAGTACTTC	CASSYISGGGETQYF
TRBV7-8	TRBD1	TRBJ2-5	-	TGTGCCAGCAGCCCTACACCGACAGGGAAAGAGACCCAGTACTTC	CASSPTPTGKETQYF
TRBV6-2/TRBV6-3	TRBD2	TRBJ2-1	few	TGTGCCAGCAGTTGGGGACTAGCGTCCAATGAGCAGTTCTTC	CASSWGLASNEQFF
TRBV2	-	TRBJ2-3	few	TGTGCCAACCTGTTCGCTGGCACAGATACGCAGTATTTT	CANLFAGTDTQYF